Listed below are T cell receptor beta chains from one sample, sequenced in a study of blood T cell repertoires in COVID-19. The repertoire was sequenced with immunoSEQ multiplex PCR; TCRdb's copy has only in-frame clones and lacks some. The sample includes more than 100,000 clones, 78% seen only once; the top ten take 2.3%. The sample comprised peripheral blood. The receptor source for this set is a man between 70 and 80 years old with acute or convalescent COVID-19. The CDR3 runs from the conserved cysteine through the conserved F or W. D genes are given only for firm matches. The listing skips clone size in some rows; elsewhere it reads once, few, many or a size class.

14	TRBD1	TRBV25-1	TRBJ1-6	-	CASTPVGWDRSLHF	TGTGCCAGCACCCCAGTTGGTTGGGACAGGTCCCTCCACTTT
15	-	TRBV19	TRBJ2-1	-	CASSYGRGGYNEQFF	TGTGCCAGTAGTTACGGCAGGGGAGGGTACAATGAGCAGTTCTTC
16	TRBD1	TRBV6-4	TRBJ1-4	-	CASTFGQGATNEKLFF	TGTGCCAGCACCTTCGGACAGGGGGCAACTAATGAAAAACTGTTTTTT
15	TRBD1	TRBV5-6	TRBJ1-2	once	CASSLLGTGLFGYTF	TGTGCCAGCAGCTTGCTTGGGACAGGGCTTTTCGGCTACACCTTC
15	-	TRBV27	TRBJ1-5	few	CASRSAGREDQPQHF	TGTGCCAGCAGAAGCGCGGGCAGGGAGGATCAGCCCCAGCATTTT
13	-	TRBV5-1	TRBJ1-4	-	CASSLAPNEKLFF	TGCGCCAGCAGCTTGGCCCCGAATGAAAAACTGTTTTTT
14	-	TRBV6-2/TRBV6-3	TRBJ2-1	-	CASSQQGSYNEQFF	TGTGCCAGCAGCCAACAGGGTTCCTACAATGAGCAGTTCTTC
16	TRBD2	TRBV11-3	TRBJ2-7	-	CASSQGLAGGSYEQYF	TGTGCCAGCAGCCAAGGACTAGCGGGGGGTTCCTACGAGCAGTACTTC
14	TRBD1	TRBV29-1	TRBJ1-5	-	CSVVFGQGYQPQHF	TGCAGCGTTGTATTCGGACAGGGGTATCAGCCCCAGCATTTT
14	TRBD1	TRBV5-1	TRBJ1-1	-	CASSPQTGETEAFF	TGCGCCAGCAGCCCCCAAACAGGGGAAACTGAAGCTTTCTTT
15	TRBD1	TRBV7-2	TRBJ1-1	-	CASSLARDRGTEAFF	TGTGCCAGCAGCTTAGCGAGGGACAGGGGCACTGAAGCTTTCTTT
14	-	TRBV7-2	TRBJ1-1	-	CASSFSGHYTEAFF	TGTGCCAGCAGCTTTTCAGGACATTACACTGAAGCTTTCTTT
16	-	TRBV5-4	TRBJ1-2	-	CASSPGRRGDNYGYTF	TGTGCCAGCAGCCCGGGACGTCGGGGGGATAACTATGGCTACACCTTC
15	-	TRBV27	TRBJ1-4	-	CASSPAPGAREKLFF	TGTGCCAGCAGTCCCGCCCCAGGGGCGCGGGAAAAACTGTTTTTT
13	-	TRBV7-9	TRBJ1-6	few	CASSQAFSSPLHF	TGTGCCAGCAGCCAGGCTTTCAGTTCACCCCTCCACTTT
14	-	TRBV2	TRBJ2-1	-	CASSGGTSRNEQFF	TGTGCCAGCAGTGGCGGGACCTCCCGCAATGAGCAGTTCTTC
16	TRBD1	TRBV27	TRBJ2-6	-	CASRLTGAVGANVLTF	TGTGCCAGCAGGCTGACAGGGGCGGTTGGGGCCAACGTCCTGACTTTC
15	TRBD1	TRBV13	TRBJ1-5	once	CASSRGQTSNQPQHF	TGTGCCAGCAGCCGGGGACAGACTAGCAATCAGCCCCAGCATTTT
13	-	TRBV12-3/TRBV12-4	TRBJ1-2	few	CASSFVRNGGYTF	TGTGCCAGCAGTTTTGTGAGGAATGGTGGCTACACCTTC
13	TRBD1	TRBV3-1/TRBV3-2	TRBJ1-5	-	CASGDRGNQPQHF	TGTGCCAGCGGAGACAGGGGCAATCAGCCCCAGCATTTT
17	TRBD1	TRBV19	TRBJ1-4	-	CASSRASTGATYGKLFF	TGTGCCAGTAGTAGGGCCTCCACAGGGGCGACTTATGGAAAACTGTTTTTT
14	-	TRBV6-5	TRBJ1-1	-	CASSYQDTNTEAFF	TGTGCCAGCAGTTACCAAGACACGAACACTGAAGCTTTCTTT
16	TRBD1	TRBV5-5	TRBJ1-1	few	CASSSPDRGRRTEAFF	TGTGCCAGCAGCTCGCCCGACAGGGGGCGAAGGACTGAAGCTTTCTTT
13	-	TRBV4-3	TRBJ2-3	-	CASSQYSGYTQYF	TGCGCCAGCAGCCAATACAGCGGGTATACGCAGTATTTT
13	TRBD1	TRBV19	TRBJ1-1	-	CASSGTGTKKAFF	TGTGCCAGTTCCGGGACAGGGACTAAGAAAGCTTTCTTT
15	TRBD1	TRBV5-1	TRBJ1-4	-	CASSLRGQKGEKLFF	TGCGCCAGCAGCTTGAGGGGACAGAAGGGGGAAAAACTGTTTTTT
12	TRBD1	TRBV10-3	TRBJ2-7	-	CAIRDSSYEQYF	TGTGCCATTAGGGACAGCTCCTACGAGCAGTACTTC
13	-	TRBV6-5	TRBJ1-1	-	CASSYSTGLGAFF	TGTGCCAGCAGTTACTCGACGGGGTTAGGAGCTTTCTTT
13	-	TRBV7-3	TRBJ1-1	once	CASSFYKNTEAFF	TGTGCCAGCAGCTTTTACAAGAACACTGAAGCTTTCTTT
14	-	TRBV14	TRBJ1-2	-	CASSQDTVNYGYTF	TGTGCCAGCAGCCAAGATACAGTCAACTATGGCTACACCTTC
14	-	TRBV5-1	TRBJ1-2	-	CASSLLVRGEGYTF	TGCGCCAGCAGCTTGTTAGTCCGGGGAGAAGGCTACACCTTC
17	TRBD1	TRBV7-6	TRBJ2-7	few	CASSLGGRDRRVNEQYF	TGTGCCAGCAGCTTAGGAGGTCGGGACAGGAGGGTCAACGAGCAGTACTTC
16	TRBD2	TRBV14	TRBJ2-3	-	CASSQGIGGASDTQYF	TGTGCCAGCAGCCAAGGGATCGGGGGGGCATCAGATACGCAGTATTTT
13	-	TRBV5-1	TRBJ2-5	-	CASTLSGEETQYF	TGCGCCAGCACCCTATCAGGGGAAGAGACCCAGTACTTC
13	TRBD1	TRBV5-1	TRBJ2-7	-	CASRRGRSYEQYF	TGCGCCAGCCGCAGGGGGAGATCCTACGAGCAGTACTTC
17	TRBD1	TRBV25-1	TRBJ1-4	-	CASSDLWTGGVGEKLFF	TGTGCCAGCAGTGATCTCTGGACAGGGGGGGTGGGTGAAAAACTGTTTTTT
15	TRBD1	TRBV18	TRBJ1-2	-	CASSPTQGDLGGYTF	TGTGCCAGCTCACCAACCCAGGGGGATTTGGGTGGCTACACCTTC
14	-	TRBV6-5	TRBJ1-3	few	CASSYGGTGNTIYF	TGTGCCAGCAGTTACGGGGGCACTGGAAACACCATATATTTT
18	TRBD2	TRBV14	TRBJ2-5	-	CASSHSPIAGARGETQYF	TGTGCCAGCAGCCATTCTCCCATAGCGGGGGCCAGGGGAGAGACCCAGTACTTC
15	TRBD2	TRBV6-5	TRBJ2-3	-	CASSRTSGVGDTQYF	TGTGCCAGCAGTCGGACTAGCGGGGTGGGGGATACGCAGTATTTT
13	-	TRBV7-2	TRBJ1-2	once	CASSLNVRAGYTF	TGTGCCAGCAGCTTAAACGTCAGGGCTGGCTACACCTTC
18	-	TRBV27	TRBJ2-6	-	CASSLWGPTRAGANVLTF	TGTGCCAGCAGTTTATGGGGCCCTACAAGGGCTGGGGCCAACGTCCTGACTTTC
12	-	TRBV5-1	TRBJ1-4	-	CASSFQGEKLFF	TGCGCCAGCAGCTTTCAGGGTGAAAAACTGTTTTTT
13	-	TRBV18	TRBJ2-2	-	CASSPAGPGELFF	TGTGCCAGCTCACCGGCGGGTCCCGGGGAGCTGTTTTTT
13	-	TRBV11-2	TRBJ2-3	-	CASSPLPRVQQYF	TGTGCCAGCAGCCCACTACCCCGGGTACAGCAGTATTTT